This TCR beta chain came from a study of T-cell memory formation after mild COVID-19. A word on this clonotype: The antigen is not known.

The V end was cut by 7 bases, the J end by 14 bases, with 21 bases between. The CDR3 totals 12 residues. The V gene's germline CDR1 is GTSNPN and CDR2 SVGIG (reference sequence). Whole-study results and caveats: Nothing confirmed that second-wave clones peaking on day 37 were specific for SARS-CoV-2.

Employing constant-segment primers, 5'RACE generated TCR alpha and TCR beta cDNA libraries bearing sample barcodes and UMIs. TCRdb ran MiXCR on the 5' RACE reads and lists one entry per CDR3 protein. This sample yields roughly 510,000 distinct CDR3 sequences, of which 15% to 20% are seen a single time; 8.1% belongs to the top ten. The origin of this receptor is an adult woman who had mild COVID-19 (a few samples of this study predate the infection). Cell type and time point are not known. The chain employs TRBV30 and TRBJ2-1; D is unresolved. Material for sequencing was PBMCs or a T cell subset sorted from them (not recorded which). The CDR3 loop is CASTLDRRLKFF. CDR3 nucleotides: TGTGCCTCTACCTTGGACCGGCGGTTAAAGTTCTTC.